The clone carrying this T cell receptor beta chain was picked up one time. Its target is not known. With 6 bases removed from V and 4 bases from J, the gap between germline ends came to 13 bases. Germline V gives CDR1 DFQATT, CDR2 SNEGSKA (reference sequence). This CDR3 contains 13 residues. The data were taken from a study of T-cell memory formation after mild COVID-19. The wider study: In these data, TCR clusters were largely donor specific.

Study-level findings and limits: The pre-infection memory compartment contained some responding clones, suggesting cross-reactive memory joined.

With constant-segment primers, 5'RACE yielded cDNA libraries of TCR alpha and TCR beta that carried sample barcodes and UMIs. TCRdb re-derived calls from the 5' RACE reads in MiXCR, one entry per CDR3 protein. Among approximately 560,000 distinct CDR3 sequences listed, 15% to 20% were seen once. This clonotype originated in an adult woman who had mild COVID-19 (a few samples of this study predate the infection). Cell type and time point are not known. J is TRBJ1-5 and V is TRBV20-1, with D tentatively TRBD1 (6 bases). The sequencing input was PBMCs or a T cell subset sorted from them (not recorded which). CDR3 DNA: TGCAGTGCGCAGAGACAGGAGAATCAGCCCCAGCATTTT. It yields the protein CSAQRQENQPQHF.